The 28 T cell receptor beta chains in this list originate from one sample, sequenced in a study of T-cell memory formation after mild COVID-19. TCRdb reprocessed the 5' RACE reads via MiXCR and lists one record per CDR3 protein. The sample records 110,000 to 150,000 distinct CDR3 sequences, 14% being singletons. Source material: PBMCs or a T cell subset sorted from them (not recorded which). The receptors were gathered from an adult woman who had mild COVID-19 (a few samples of this study predate the infection). Cell type and time point are not known.

This chain uses TRBV4-1 with TRBJ1-3; D is possibly TRBD1 (5 bases). V lost 0 bases and J 3 bases, leaving 12 bases between the germline ends. Germline V gene lookup returns CDR1 MGHRA and CDR2 YSYEKL. CDR3 size: 16 residues. CDR3 protein: CASSQDFQGFGNTIYF. CDR3 DNA sequence: TGCGCCAGCAGCCAAGATTTCCAGGGTTTTGGAAACACCATATATTTT.

By sample fraction, this clonotype is medium-sized (0.01 to 0.1%). The CDR3 DNA reads TGTGCCAGCAGCCGCGGGGGACAGGGTAATGAAAAACTGTTTTTT. Protein: CASSRGGQGNEKLFF. The rearrangement uses TRBV7-8 and TRBJ1-4; TRBD1 matches 9 bases. This CDR3 has 15 amino acids. Looked up from germline, CDR1 is SGHVS and CDR2 is FQNEAQ. V trimming: 5 bases; J trimming: 4 bases; junction bases outside the gene matches: 5.

This clonotype was seen more than once but under ten times. The chain has TRBV10-3 and TRBJ2-3; D not resolved. Germline V CDR1 and CDR2: ENHRY, SYGVKD. Trimming removed 0 bases from V and 2 bases from J, with 6 bases in between. The CDR3 runs to 14 residues. CDR3 amino acids: CAISESTATDTQYF. CDR3 nucleotides: TGTGCCATCAGTGAGTCGACTGCCACAGATACGCAGTATTTT.

The chain carries TRBV12-5 and TRBJ2-1; 11 bases are shared with TRBD2. The junction had 6 bases not matched to a gene; V was cut back by 3 bases and J by 8 bases. CDR1 and CDR2 (germline): LGHNT, FRNRAP. The CDR3 consists of 15 residues. DNA of the CDR3: TGTGCTAGTGGTTTCTTAGCGGGAGGGGCGGATGAGCAGTTCTTC. It specifies CASGFLAGGADEQFF.

In this sample, this clonotype turned up once. This rearrangement joins TRBV20-1 to TRBJ2-3, with TRBD2 matching over 10 bases. Germline CDR1 DFQATT, CDR2 SNEGSKA (reference sequence). J lost 5 bases, V lost 0 bases, and 8 bases had no gene match. This CDR3 has 16 amino acids. The CDR3 region has the DNA TGCAGTGCTAGAGAGGGAGTGCTAGCGGGAGTAGATACGCAGTATTTT. It is translated as CSAREGVLAGVDTQYF.

DNA of the CDR3: TGCAGTGCTAGAGGAGACAGGGAAAGGGATTTCTATGGCTACACCTTC. Translating it yields CSARGDRERDFYGYTF. The rearrangement uses TRBV20-1 and TRBJ1-2; 7 nucleotides agree with TRBD1. With 1 base clipped from V and 4 bases from J, the junction kept 12 bases outside the gene matches. Germline values: CDR1 DFQATT, CDR2 SNEGSKA (reference sequence). CDR3 length equals 16 residues.

This clonotype was recorded many times. The chain joins TRBV7-8 to TRBJ2-1; 7 bases fit TRBD2. CDR1 SGHVS and CDR2 FQNEAQ come from the germline V gene. The CDR3 is made up of 16 amino acids. Germline trimming cut 3 bases from V and 1 base from J; bases unmatched to any gene: 6. CDR3 nucleotides: TGTGCCAGCAGCTTTTACCTAGCGGCATCCTACAATGAGCAGTTCTTC. Amino acids: CASSFYLAASYNEQFF.

This clonotype was seen only a few times. This chain connects TRBV5-1 to TRBJ2-5; D is ambiguous. The CDR3 has 15 residues. Germline V CDR1 and CDR2: SGHRS, YFSETQ. Deletions cut 7 bases from V and 3 bases from J, with 19 bases between. CDR3 sequence: CASRQLWVEEETQYF. Here the CDR3 DNA reads TGCGCCAGCCGACAACTTTGGGTAGAGGAAGAGACCCAGTACTTC.

The J gene is TRBJ1-2, the V gene TRBV9; 9 nucleotides agree with TRBD1. J was trimmed by 1 base and V by 2 bases; bases with no gene match: 6. Germline CDR1 is SGDLS and CDR2 is YYNGEE. CDR3 size: 16 residues. CDR3 coding DNA: TGTGCCAGCAGCGTCTCCGGACAGGGGATTAACTATGGCTACACCTTC. The encoded protein is CASSVSGQGINYGYTF.

This clonotype appeared a few times. The rearrangement joins TRBV29-1 to TRBJ1-2, with D possibly being TRBD1 (5 bases). Trimming removed 3 bases at V and 8 bases at J, with 13 bases between. The germline V gene encodes CDR1 SQVTM and CDR2 ANQGSEA. CDR3 size: 12 residues. CDR3 in DNA: TGCAGCGTTGATCGTCTAGGGGAGGGCTACACCTTC. Translation gives CSVDRLGEGYTF.

This clonotype was recorded a few times. J is TRBJ2-7 and V is TRBV4-3; 8 bases line up with TRBD2. The V segment lost 0 bases and the J segment 4 bases; nucleotides outside the gene matches: 11. The CDR3 is 17 amino acids. Per germline, CDR1 LGHNA and CDR2 YSLEER. The CDR3 DNA follows: TGCGCCAGCAGCCAAGACTTGGGTGCTAGCGGGTCGTACGAGCAGTACTTC. Its translation: CASSQDLGASGSYEQYF.

This clonotype was counted at least ten times. V gene TRBV20-1 combines with J gene TRBJ2-7; D is perhaps TRBD1 or TRBD2 (5 bases each). Germline-derived CDR1 and CDR2 are DFQATT and SNEGSKA (reference sequence). The CDR3 has 16 amino acids. The V and J ends lost 1 base and 5 bases respectively, with 21 bases between them. CDR3 protein: CSARVPSREGADEQYF. For the CDR3, the DNA is TGCAGTGCTAGAGTCCCGTCGAGGGAAGGGGCGGACGAGCAGTACTTC.

The rearrangement uses TRBV29-1 and TRBJ2-2; TRBD1 matches at 7 bases. Germline CDR1 is SQVTM and CDR2 is ANQGSEA. CDR3 length: 13 amino acids. Losses at the gene ends were 7 bases for V and 3 bases for J; bases not matched to a gene: 5. The CDR3 DNA is TGCAGCGCCGGGACAGTCTACACCGGGGAGCTGTTTTTT. Translating it yields CSAGTVYTGELFF.

This clonotype occurred a few times. The gene calls are TRBV7-9 and TRBJ2-1, with D possibly TRBD2 on 6 matching bases. Per germline, CDR1 SEHNR and CDR2 FQNEAQ (reference sequence). V lost 6 bases and J lost 10, with 22 bases in between. The CDR3 covers 15 residues. The CDR3 loop reads CASRAGGLLPGEQFF. CDR3 nucleotides: TGTGCCAGCAGGGCTGGGGGACTTCTACCGGGGGAGCAGTTCTTC.

This clonotype came up many times. The J gene is TRBJ1-1, the V gene TRBV20-1; no reliable D call. This CDR3 contains 13 residues. Germline V gives CDR1 DFQATT, CDR2 SNEGSKA (reference sequence). Trimming left V 8 bases short and J 3 bases short, with 16 bases between. CDR3 amino acids: CSPRGSGDTEAFF. The DNA of the CDR3 is TGCAGTCCTCGTGGGAGCGGCGACACTGAAGCTTTCTTT.

The chain couples TRBV5-1 to TRBJ1-5; D is ambiguous. Trimming removed 6 bases from V and 2 bases from J, with 24 bases in between. The length of the CDR3 is 18 residues. Germline CDR1 reads SGHRS; CDR2 reads YFSETQ. The CDR3 reads CASNSGSLAVVGNQPQHF. The CDR3 nucleotides are TGCGCCAGCAATTCGGGTTCGCTCGCGGTGGTGGGCAATCAGCCCCAGCATTTT.

This rearrangement joins TRBV29-1 to TRBJ2-7, with no clear D. Germline CDR1 reads SQVTM; CDR2 reads ANQGSEA. The V end was cut by 0 bases, the J end by 1 base, with 10 bases between. The CDR3 is made up of 14 amino acids. The CDR3 DNA follows: TGCAGCGTTGAAGATCCTGGGGAATCCTACGAGCAGTACTTC. Amino acids: CSVEDPGESYEQYF.

This clonotype was counted only a few times. The chain carries TRBV9 and TRBJ1-4; D is unclear. This CDR3 is built from 14 residues. Trimming pared 0 bases from V and 5 bases from J, leaving 8 bases between. Germline CDR1 and CDR2: SGDLS and YYNGEE. CDR3 nucleotides: TGTGCCAGCAGCGTAGTGCCGGAGAATGAAAAACTGTTTTTT. Amino acid sequence: CASSVVPENEKLFF.

This clonotype has a count of ten or more. The chain employs TRBV28 and TRBJ2-3; D is tentatively TRBD1 or TRBD2 (5 bases each). The germline gives CDR1 MDHEN, CDR2 SYDVKM. V lost 6 bases, J lost 5 bases, and 12 bases lay in between. The CDR3 is 13 residues long. CDR3 amino acids: CASSRDLIDTQYF. For the CDR3, the DNA is TGTGCCAGCAGCAGGGACCTCATAGATACGCAGTATTTT.

This clonotype was counted only a few times. V and J are TRBV3-1 and TRBJ2-1; possibly TRBD1 or TRBD2 for D (5 bases each). Germline CDR1 LGHDT, CDR2 YNNKEL (reference sequence). The CDR3 has 17 residues. V was cut by 5 bases and J by 9 bases, with 26 bases left in between. CDR3 protein: CASSYLTGAPSGGEQFF. Here the CDR3 DNA reads TGTGCCAGCAGCTACCTGACCGGGGCACCGAGTGGGGGTGAGCAGTTCTTC.

This clonotype came up a few times. V usage is TRBV6-6 and J usage is TRBJ1-3, with D perhaps TRBD1 (5 bases). This CDR3 is built from 17 residues. CDR1 is MNHNY, CDR2 SVGAGI, per germline (reference sequence). With 2 bases removed from V and 0 bases from J, the gap between germline ends came to 14 bases. This CDR3 reads CASSYTRDGYSGNTIYF. As DNA, the CDR3 is TGTGCCAGCAGTTACACCCGGGACGGATACTCTGGAAACACCATATATTTT.

This clonotype was seen only a few times. V is TRBV6-6 and J is TRBJ1-6, with D possibly TRBD1 on 5 matching bases. V lost 10 bases to trimming and J lost 8 bases, with 15 bases between them. The length of the CDR3 is 13 residues. CDR1 is MNHNY, CDR2 SVGAGI, per germline (reference sequence). As DNA, the CDR3 is TGTGCCACAGGAGAGGGGTATGATTCACCCCTCCACTTT. Translating gives CATGEGYDSPLHF.

The chain uses TRBV4-1 and TRBJ2-7; 9 nucleotides line up with TRBD2. Germline CDR1 MGHRA, CDR2 YSYEKL. Losses at the gene ends were 4 bases for V and 3 bases for J; bases not matched to a gene: 4. The CDR3 is made up of 14 amino acids. Here the CDR3 DNA reads TGCGCCAGCAGCCGGACTAGCGATGACTACGAGCAGTACTTC. Encoded protein: CASSRTSDDYEQYF.

CDR3: CASGVRDTDTQYF. CDR3 DNA sequence: TGTGCCAGCGGCGTGCGAGACACAGATACGCAGTATTTT. The chain uses TRBV12-3 or TRBV12-4 and TRBJ2-3; D gene uncertain. The CDR3 runs to 13 residues. V dropped 8 bases and J dropped 2 bases, with 11 bases sitting between them.

This clonotype was observed at least ten times. This chain joins TRBV4-3 and TRBJ2-7; weak D call: TRBD1 (7 bases). The V end was cut by 3 bases, the J end by 5 bases, with 20 bases between. The CDR3 consists of 16 residues. The germline CDR1 and CDR2 sequences are LGHNA and YSLEER. CDR3 sequence (DNA): TGCGCCAGCAGCCAGGAACTCAGGGGGGTCTCGGACGAGCAGTACTTC. Its protein product is CASSQELRGVSDEQYF.

This chain connects TRBV12-3 or TRBV12-4 to TRBJ2-1; D unclear. The ends were cut back, 3 bases at V and 4 bases at J, with 10 bases in the middle. CDR3 length: 14 amino acids. The CDR3 spells CASSLTSPYNEQFF. In DNA, the CDR3 is TGTGCCAGCAGTTTGACGTCCCCTTACAATGAGCAGTTCTTC.

The J gene is TRBJ2-5, the V gene TRBV6-5, with a possible D match to TRBD2 (5 bases). Trimming shortened V by 6 bases and J by 4 bases, and 24 bases separated the two germline ends. The CDR3 has 17 residues. Germline assignment: CDR1 MNHEY and CDR2 SVGAGI. CDR3 nucleotides: TGTGCCAGCAGACTAACTGTAGCGCTCACTCCTCCAGAGACCCAGTACTTC. This translates into CASRLTVALTPPETQYF.

This clonotype was picked up a small number of times. CDR3: CASSAYLSGSSVNEQFF. The DNA for the CDR3 is TGTGCCAGCAGCGCGTACCTTAGCGGGAGTTCGGTAAATGAGCAGTTCTTC. The gene calls are TRBV7-2 and TRBJ2-1, with 9 bases aligning to TRBD2. The V gene end was trimmed by 5 bases and the J gene end by 7 bases; junction bases not matched to a gene: 15. Germline values: CDR1 SGHTA, CDR2 FQGNSA. This CDR3 comprises 17 residues.